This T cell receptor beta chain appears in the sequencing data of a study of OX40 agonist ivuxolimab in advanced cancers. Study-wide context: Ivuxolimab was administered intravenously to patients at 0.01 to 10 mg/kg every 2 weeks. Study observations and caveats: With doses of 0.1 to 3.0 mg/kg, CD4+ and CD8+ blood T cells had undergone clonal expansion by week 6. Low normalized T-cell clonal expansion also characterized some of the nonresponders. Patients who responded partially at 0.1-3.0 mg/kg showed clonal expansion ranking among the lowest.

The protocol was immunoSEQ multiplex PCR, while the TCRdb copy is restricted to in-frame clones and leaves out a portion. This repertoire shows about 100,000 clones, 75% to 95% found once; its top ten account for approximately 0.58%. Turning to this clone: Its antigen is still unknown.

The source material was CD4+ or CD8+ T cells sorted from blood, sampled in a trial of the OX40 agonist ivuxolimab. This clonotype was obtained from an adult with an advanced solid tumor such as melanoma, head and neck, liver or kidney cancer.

CDR3: CASGDRVNTEAFF. CDR3 sequence (DNA): TGTGCCAGCGGGGACAGGGTGAACACTGAAGCTTTCTTT. The chain is built from TRBV11-1 and TRBJ1-1, with TRBD1 matching over 9 bases. Germline V gives CDR1 SGHAT, CDR2 FQDESV (reference sequence). This CDR3 comprises 13 residues. V shed 8 bases, J shed 0 bases, and the junction held 1 base outside the gene matches. Looking up the rest from reference TRBV11-1 and TRBJ1-1 gives the full variable domain: EAEVAQSPRYKITEKSQAVAFWCDPISGHATLYWYRQILGQGPELLVQFQDESVVDDSQLPKDRFSAERLKGVDSTLKIQPAELGDSAMYLCASGDRVNTEAFFGQGTRLTVV.